This T cell receptor beta chain appears in the sequencing data of a study of blood T cell repertoires in COVID-19. Overall study context: From T cells, B-cell-depleted T cells, or PBMCs came the material, which was cDNA or gDNA.

Original analysis: The assay estimated nucleated cells by amplifying reference gene primers. Data came from immunoSEQ multiplex PCR; TCRdb stores just in-frame clones and leaves some out. That table is the source of V, J and clone size, and D and trimming were worked out from the DNA. This sample carries roughly 57,000 clones, around four fifths of them seen once, and the ten largest clones take about 20%. CDR3 length: 18 residues. The germline V gene encodes CDR1 SGHAT and CDR2 FQNNGV. Losses at the gene ends were 5 bases for V and 4 bases for J; bases not matched to a gene: 14. The chain uses TRBV11-2 and TRBJ1-3; 10 bases are shared with TRBD1. Sequencing was carried out using peripheral blood. This clonotype originated in a young man with COVID-19, enrolled during active disease. CDR3 sequence: CASSRSYGTGVLGNTIYF. The CDR3 nucleotides read TGTGCCAGCAGCCGAAGCTATGGGACAGGGGTACTCGGAAACACCATATATTTT.